These T cell receptor beta chains were read from a single sample in a study of blood T cell repertoires in COVID-19. Method: immunoSEQ multiplex PCR; TCRdb's copy keeps in-frame clones and lacks some. The sample comprises approximately 380,000 clones, approximately 89% of which are singletons, and more than 0.85% rests with the top ten. The sequenced material came from PBMCs or T cells enriched from blood (not recorded which). These receptors were obtained from a woman in her thirties or forties who had been exposed to COVID-19. Both conserved end residues are part of each CDR3. A D gene is named only where the DNA matches it firmly. Size tells how often a clone was seen (once, few, many) or the class of an expanded clone, and some rows leave it out.

TRBJ2-3 NA NA TRBV7-2 CASSFSSTDTQYF TGTGCCAGCAGCTTCTCCAGCACAGATACGCAGTATTTT
TRBJ1-1 TRBD1 NA TRBV19 CASSMVGQTWNTEAFF TGTGCCAGTAGTATGGTGGGACAGACATGGAACACTGAAGCTTTCTTT
TRBJ1-2 NA NA TRBV7-9 CASSTTREGSYTF TGTGCCAGCAGCACCACCCGGGAGGGTAGCTACACCTTC
TRBJ2-1 TRBD2 once TRBV6-4 CASTLRNLGLAGDNEQFF TGTGCCAGCACTCTGCGGAACCTGGGACTAGCGGGAGACAATGAGCAGTTCTTC
TRBJ1-5 TRBD1 NA TRBV19 CASTSFRTGSNQPQHF TGTGCCAGTACCTCATTCCGGACAGGGAGCAATCAGCCCCAGCATTTT
TRBJ1-1 NA NA TRBV19 CASSADRTAPEAFF TGTGCCAGTAGTGCAGACCGGACAGCTCCTGAAGCTTTCTTT
TRBJ1-5 TRBD1 NA TRBV30 CAWSGTGAGQPQHF TGTGCCTGGAGTGGAACAGGGGCTGGACAGCCCCAGCATTTT
TRBJ1-1 NA NA TRBV29-1 CSVSGTEAFF TGCAGCGTTAGCGGCACTGAAGCTTTCTTT
TRBJ1-4 NA NA TRBV10-3 CAISDPGGNEKLFF TGTGCCATCAGTGACCCCGGGGGAAATGAAAAACTGTTTTTT
TRBJ2-7 TRBD2 NA TRBV10-2 CASTLAGSYEQYF TGCGCCAGCACCCTAGCGGGTTCCTACGAGCAGTACTTC
TRBJ1-1 NA few TRBV9 CASSGWQEEGGTEAFF TGTGCCAGCAGCGGGTGGCAAGAGGAGGGAGGCACTGAAGCTTTCTTT
TRBJ1-3 NA NA TRBV18 CASSPGSSGNTIYF TGTGCCAGCTCACCCGGGTCCTCTGGAAACACCATATATTTT
TRBJ1-2 NA NA TRBV6-1 CASSELGGSGYTF TGTGCCAGCAGTGAATTAGGGGGTAGCGGCTACACCTTC
TRBJ1-2 NA NA TRBV27 CASRDGAGNYGYTF TGTGCCAGCAGGGATGGGGCAGGAAACTATGGCTACACCTTC
TRBJ1-5 NA NA TRBV30 CAWSIQGSNQPQHF TGTGCCTGGAGTATCCAGGGGAGCAATCAGCCCCAGCATTTT
TRBJ1-2 NA NA TRBV12-3/TRBV12-4 CASSLLNGGYTF TGTGCCAGCAGCCTCCTGAACGGGGGCTACACCTTC
TRBJ2-3 TRBD1 NA TRBV15 CATSREGTGAPTDTQYF TGTGCCACCAGCAGAGAAGGGACAGGGGCTCCCACAGATACGCAGTATTTT